The rows below give T cell receptor beta chains drawn from one sample of a study of T cell changes during pregnancy in multiple sclerosis. Some clones are missing from TCRdb's copy, which holds only in-frame ones; the method was immunoSEQ multiplex PCR. The table includes fewer than 85,000 clones, 92% detected once. The sequenced sample was peripheral blood, obtained in the first trimester of pregnancy. The receptor set was obtained from a female donor in good health, enrolled as a control in a pregnancy study. Each CDR3 is given with its conserved first and last residue. A D gene is named only where the DNA matches it firmly. A row's size may be missing; if present it is once, few, many or a size class.

TRBJ2-7 | TRBD2 | TRBV11-2 | NA | CASSRTSSYEQYF | TGTGCCAGCAGCCGGACTAGCTCCTACGAGCAGTACTTC
TRBJ1-2 | NA | TRBV5-1 | once | CASSLESVNYGYTF | TGCGCCAGCAGCTTGGAAAGCGTAAACTATGGCTACACCTTC
TRBJ2-1 | NA | TRBV5-1 | NA | CASSLGLSSYNEQFF | TGCGCCAGCAGCTTAGGACTCAGCTCCTACAATGAGCAGTTCTTC
TRBJ2-2 | NA | TRBV7-6 | NA | CASSQEGDTYTGELFF | TGTGCCAGCAGCCAGGAAGGGGACACTTACACCGGGGAGCTGTTTTTT
TRBJ1-2 | TRBD1 | TRBV27 | NA | CASSTGQGHYGYTF | TGTGCCAGCAGTACGGGACAGGGGCACTATGGCTACACCTTC
TRBJ2-6 | NA | TRBV28 | NA | CASSYQSGANVLTF | TGTGCCAGCAGTTATCAGTCTGGGGCCAACGTCCTGACTTTC
TRBJ1-5 | TRBD1 | TRBV6-6 | NA | CASSYEGAPQHF | TGTGCCAGCAGTTACGAGGGGGCACCCCAGCATTTT
TRBJ2-7 | NA | TRBV27 | NA | CASRTRPPVVYEQYF | TGTGCCAGCCGTACTAGGCCTCCGGTAGTCTACGAGCAGTACTTC
TRBJ1-1 | TRBD1 | TRBV7-9 | NA | CASRHNRGETEAFF | TGTGCCAGCAGACACAACAGGGGAGAAACTGAAGCTTTCTTT
TRBJ2-2 | NA | TRBV5-6 | NA | CASSLASSTGELFF | TGTGCCAGCAGCTTGGCCAGTTCCACCGGGGAGCTGTTTTTT
TRBJ2-7 | TRBD2 | TRBV28 | NA | CASSRSGSRGYEQYF | TGTGCCAGCAGCAGGAGCGGGAGTCGGGGGTACGAGCAGTACTTC
TRBJ2-5 | NA | TRBV5-1 | once | CASSLVQETQYF | TGCGCCAGCAGCTTGGTACAAGAGACCCAGTACTTC
TRBJ2-1 | NA | TRBV5-1 | once | CASSSGGRGNEQFF | TGCGCCAGCAGCTCCGGGGGAAGGGGCAATGAGCAGTTCTTC
TRBJ1-1 | NA | TRBV28 | NA | CASRQGGTEAFF | TGTGCCAGCAGACAGGGCGGCACTGAAGCTTTCTTT
TRBJ2-5 | NA | TRBV9 | NA | CASSVALMGGETQYF | TGTGCCAGCAGCGTAGCTCTCATGGGGGGAGAGACCCAGTACTTC
TRBJ2-1 | TRBD2 | TRBV9 | NA | CASSGWGSGSPAPNEQFF | TGTGCCAGCAGCGGTTGGGGTAGCGGGAGCCCTGCCCCAAATGAGCAGTTCTTC
TRBJ2-1 | TRBD2 | TRBV4-1 | NA | CASSQVGSGSSYNEQFF | TGCGCCAGCAGCCAAGTTGGTAGCGGGAGCTCCTACAATGAGCAGTTCTTC
TRBJ1-1 | NA | TRBV25-1 | NA | CASSHLKGGSTEAFF | TGTGCCAGCAGTCACCTCAAGGGAGGTAGCACTGAAGCTTTCTTT
TRBJ2-1 | TRBD2 | TRBV5-1 | few | CASSLLAVYNEQFF | TGCGCCAGCAGCCTACTAGCGGTATACAATGAGCAGTTCTTC
TRBJ2-2 | NA | TRBV4-2 | once | CASSRTDRNTGELFF | TGTGCCAGCAGCCGAACAGACAGGAACACCGGGGAGCTGTTTTTT
TRBJ2-1 | NA | TRBV5-1 | NA | CASSLTSPKFHNEQFF | TGCGCCAGCAGCTTGACTAGCCCAAAGTTCCACAATGAGCAGTTCTTC
TRBJ2-7 | TRBD2 | TRBV29-1 | NA | CSVFEVGEGPLVF | TGCAGCGTCTTCGAGGTCGGGGAGGGCCCCCTTGTTTTC